Listed below are T cell receptor beta chains from one sample, sequenced in a study of monozygotic twins with inflammatory bowel disease. No DNA is given; TCRdb re-called the 5' RACE reads and lists each CDR3 protein once. The sample table sets out 350,000 to 550,000 distinct CDR3 sequences. Sequences were obtained from blood. These receptor sequences come from a human donor with ulcerative colitis or Crohn's disease, or a healthy co-twin of an affected twin (not recorded which). The CDR3 runs from the conserved cysteine through the conserved F or W.

V,J,CDR3
TRBV7-9,TRBJ1-5,CASSTGTGTSQPQHF
TRBV2,TRBJ2-1,CASSTQLIKQFF
TRBV11-1,TRBJ2-6,CASSTPGRYSSGANVLTF
TRBV20-1,TRBJ1-2,CSARGDLDYGYTF
TRBV20-1,TRBJ2-3,CSARAGLAGRQGQDTQYF
TRBV7-6,TRBJ1-5,CASSPETGLPESQPQHF
TRBV7-7,TRBJ2-3,CASSAGWGTDTQYF
TRBV5-1,TRBJ2-3,CASSSGLAGARISTDTQYF
TRBV3-1,TRBJ2-2,CASSQGTGGNTGELFF
TRBV20-1,TRBJ1-2,CSAPILGTGDGYTF
TRBV7-2,TRBJ1-2,CASSPNTGAPYGYTF
TRBV20-1,TRBJ2-1,CSAPRGRNEQFF
TRBV29-1,TRBJ2-4,CSADGGQNIQYF
TRBV7-3,TRBJ2-1,CASSSPQKAGMEQFF
TRBV28,TRBJ2-2,CASSLRRGGTGELFF
TRBV5-1,TRBJ2-3,CASYLAGATDTQYF